This TCR beta chain was captured in a study of T cells in tuberculosis. TCRdb's copy holds only in-frame clones and misses some; the assay was immunoSEQ multiplex PCR. The table lists tens of thousands of clones, just over 90% of them singletons. Thawed, overnight-rested PBMC were stained with GMM-loaded CD1B tetramer, viability dye and anti-CD3, then sorted. CD1B tetramers were loaded with Rhodococcus equi-derived C32 glucose monomycolate. General study findings and limits: Low-affinity CD1B-GMM tetramer-binding T cells may have been missed.

The specimen sequenced was CD1b-GMM tetramer-negative cells sorted from PBMCs. This sequence was found in an adult woman with latent tuberculosis.

This CDR3 reads CASSEALDAAGGPDTGELFF. The CDR3 coding sequence is TGTGCCAGCAGTGAAGCGCTGGATGCAGCGGGGGGGCCTGACACCGGGGAGCTGTTTTTT. The chain couples TRBV6-1 to TRBJ2-2; 10 nucleotides line up with TRBD2. Trimming removed 0 bases from V and 3 bases from J; junction bases left unmatched: 13. Germline CDR1 reads MNHNS; CDR2 reads SASEGT. The CDR3 has 20 residues.